The sequence of this TCR beta chain was determined in a study of blood T cell repertoires in COVID-19. Whole-study context: Researchers got acute and convalescent COVID-19 samples from the United States, Italy and Spain. PBMCs, B-cell-depleted T cells, or T cells were the source of the cDNA or gDNA that made up the material.

Losses at the gene ends were 6 bases for V and 6 bases for J; bases not matched to a gene: 7. Per germline, CDR1 SNHLY and CDR2 FYNNEI. The CDR3 length is 13 residues. In this sample, this clone turned up once. Per the original data handling: From reference gene primer amplification, estimates of nucleated cell counts were derived. TCRdb's copy holds only in-frame clones and misses some; the assay was immunoSEQ multiplex PCR. V and J calls and clone size follow that table, whereas D and trimming were derived from the DNA. The repertoire consists of some 190,000 clones, with 80% to 90% occurring once and the leading ten covering 9.5% to 13%.

Specimen: peripheral blood. This sequence originates from a human donor with active or convalescent COVID-19. The donor label of this sample is uncertain. This chain connects TRBV2 to TRBJ1-1; TRBD1 agrees at 7 bases. Here the CDR3 DNA reads TGTGCCAGCAGAAACAGGGGCGGTGCTGAAGCTTTCTTT. Translating gives CASRNRGGAEAFF. The variable domain in full, with the rest retrieved from reference TRBV2 and TRBJ1-1, is EPEVTQTPSHQVTQMGQEVILRCVPISNHLYFYWYRQILGQKVEFLVSFYNNEISEKSEIFDDQFSVERPDGSNFTLKIRSTKLEDSAMYFCASRNRGGAEAFFGQGTRLTVV.